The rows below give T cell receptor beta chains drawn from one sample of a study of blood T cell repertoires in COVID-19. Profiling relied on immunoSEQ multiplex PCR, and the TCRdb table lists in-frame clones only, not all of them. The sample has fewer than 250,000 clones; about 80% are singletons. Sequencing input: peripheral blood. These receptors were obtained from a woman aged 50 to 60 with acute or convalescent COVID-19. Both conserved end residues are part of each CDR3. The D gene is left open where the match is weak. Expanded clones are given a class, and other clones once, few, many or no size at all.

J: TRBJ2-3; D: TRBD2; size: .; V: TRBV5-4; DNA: TGTGCCAGCACCGGGGGGCTAGCGGGTAACACAGATACGCAGTATTTT; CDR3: CASTGGLAGNTDTQYF
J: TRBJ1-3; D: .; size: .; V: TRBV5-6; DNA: TGTGCCAGCAGCTTGAGAATAGTAAGGAGCTCTGGAAACACCATATATTTT; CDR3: CASSLRIVRSSGNTIYF
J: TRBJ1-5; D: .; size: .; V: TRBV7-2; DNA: TGTGCCAGCAGCTTGATGGCGAGGGAGAATCAGCCCCAGCATTTT; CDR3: CASSLMARENQPQHF
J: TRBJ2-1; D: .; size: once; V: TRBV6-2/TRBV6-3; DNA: TGTGCCAGCAGTGGGCAGAGGCGGGGAAATGAGCAGTTCTTC; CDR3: CASSGQRRGNEQFF
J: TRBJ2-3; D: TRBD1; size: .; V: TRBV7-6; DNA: TGTGCCAGCACTAGAGGGGGACAGGGGAAGAAAGCGCAGTATTTT; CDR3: CASTRGGQGKKAQYF
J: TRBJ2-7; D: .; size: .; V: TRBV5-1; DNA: TGCGCCAGCACCCCCGGGGGGACAGGATCCTACGAGCAGTACTTC; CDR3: CASTPGGTGSYEQYF
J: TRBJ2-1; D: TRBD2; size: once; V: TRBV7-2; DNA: TGTGCCAGCAGCTTAGAACTAGCGGACAATGAGCAGTTCTTC; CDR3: CASSLELADNEQFF
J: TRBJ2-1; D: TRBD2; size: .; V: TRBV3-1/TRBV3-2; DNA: TGTGCCAGCAGTCATGGGGTAGCGGGAGGGTACAATGAGCAGTTCTTC; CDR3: CASSHGVAGGYNEQFF
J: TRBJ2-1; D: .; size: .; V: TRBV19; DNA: TGTGCCAGTACTTCCTCGGCGGGAATGCGAAATGAGCAGTTCTTC; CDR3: CASTSSAGMRNEQFF
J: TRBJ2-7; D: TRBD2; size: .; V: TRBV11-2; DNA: TGTGCCAGCAGCTTTTCTCCACCGGGACTAGCGGGATGGGAGCAGTACTTC; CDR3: CASSFSPPGLAGWEQYF
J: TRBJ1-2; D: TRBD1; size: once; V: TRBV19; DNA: TGTGCCAGTAGTACTTCCTCGGACAGGGATTTTTACACCTTC; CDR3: CASSTSSDRDFYTF
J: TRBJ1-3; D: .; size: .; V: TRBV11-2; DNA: TGTGCCAGCAGCGTAGACCGGAGCTCTGGAAACACCATATATTTT; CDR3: CASSVDRSSGNTIYF
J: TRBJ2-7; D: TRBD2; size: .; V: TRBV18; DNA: TGTGCCAGCTCACCAAGGACTAGCGGGAGAAATGAGCAGTACTTC; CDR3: CASSPRTSGRNEQYF
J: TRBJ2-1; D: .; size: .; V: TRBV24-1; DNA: TGTGCCACCAGTGACACGACAGGCGAAGTCGCCTACAATGAGCAGTTCTTC; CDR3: CATSDTTGEVAYNEQFF
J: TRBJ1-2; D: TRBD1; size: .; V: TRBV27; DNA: TGTGCCAGCAGGACCCGGGACAGGGGTCACACCTTC; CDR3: CASRTRDRGHTF
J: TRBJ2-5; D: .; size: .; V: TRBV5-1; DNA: TGCGCCAGCAGCTTGGGGCTGGGAGTCCAAGAGACCCAGTACTTC; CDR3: CASSLGLGVQETQYF
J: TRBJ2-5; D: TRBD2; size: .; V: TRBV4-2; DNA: TGTGCCAGCAGCCAAGACCAGTCTAGCGGGCAGGGAGGAGAGACCCAGTACTTC; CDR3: CASSQDQSSGQGGETQYF
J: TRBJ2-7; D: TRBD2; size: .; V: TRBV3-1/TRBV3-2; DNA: TGTGCCAGCAGCCAAAGCCGACTAGCCTTGTACGAGCAGTACTTC; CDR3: CASSQSRLALYEQYF
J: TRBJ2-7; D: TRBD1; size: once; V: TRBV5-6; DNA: TGTGCCACCTCCTCGGGACAGTTTTACGAGCAGTACTTC; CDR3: CATSSGQFYEQYF
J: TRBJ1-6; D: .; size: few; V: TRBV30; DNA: TGTGCCTGGAGTGTTATCAGGGGCTCACCCCTCCACTTT; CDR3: CAWSVIRGSPLHF
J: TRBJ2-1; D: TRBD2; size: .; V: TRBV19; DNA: TGTGCCAGTAGTACAACCAGTGGGACTAAATACAATGAGCAGTTCTTC; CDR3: CASSTTSGTKYNEQFF
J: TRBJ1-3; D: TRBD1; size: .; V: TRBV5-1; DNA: TGCGCCAGCAGCCTTGGACAGGCTTCGTACGGAAACACCATATATTTT; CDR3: CASSLGQASYGNTIYF
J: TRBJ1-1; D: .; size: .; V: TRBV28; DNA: TGTGCCAGCAGCCCTGTCGGGGGGATGGAAGCTTTCTTT; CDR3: CASSPVGGMEAFF
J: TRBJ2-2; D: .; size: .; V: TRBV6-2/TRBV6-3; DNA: TGTGCCAGCAGTTACTCGCGACTTTTTACCGGGGAGCTGTTTTTT; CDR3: CASSYSRLFTGELFF
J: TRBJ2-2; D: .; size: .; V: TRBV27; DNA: TGTGCCAGCAGTTTTGGAGCTTCAACCGGGGAGCTGTTTTTT; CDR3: CASSFGASTGELFF
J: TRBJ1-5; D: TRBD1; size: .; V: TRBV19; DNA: TGTGCCAGTAGTCTGGGACAGGGCGGCAATCAGCCCCAGCATTTT; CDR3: CASSLGQGGNQPQHF
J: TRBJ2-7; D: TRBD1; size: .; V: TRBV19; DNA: TGTGCCACCCAACCAAGGGGACAGGGTCTCTACGAGCAGTACTTC; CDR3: CATQPRGQGLYEQYF
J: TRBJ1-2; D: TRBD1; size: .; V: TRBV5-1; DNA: TGCGCCAGCAGCCCGGGACAGGGGGCCTATGGCTACACCTTC; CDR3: CASSPGQGAYGYTF
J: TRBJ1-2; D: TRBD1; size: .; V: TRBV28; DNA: TGTGCCAGCAGTTTAGCAGGGGGCGATGGCTACACCTTC; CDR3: CASSLAGGDGYTF
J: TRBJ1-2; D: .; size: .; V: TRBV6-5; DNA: TGTGCCAGCAGTTACGAGCGGGCGGGTGGCTACACCTTC; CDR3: CASSYERAGGYTF
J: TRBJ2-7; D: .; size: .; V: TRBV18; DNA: TGTGCCAGCTCACCCCCAGGGTCCTACGAGCAGTACTTC; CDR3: CASSPPGSYEQYF
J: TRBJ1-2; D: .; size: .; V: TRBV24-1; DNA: TGTGCCACCAGTGATGGAGCTAACTATGGCTACACCTTC; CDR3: CATSDGANYGYTF
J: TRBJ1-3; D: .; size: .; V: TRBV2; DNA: TGTGCCAGCACCACCGACATGGCTGGAAACACCATATATTTT; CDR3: CASTTDMAGNTIYF
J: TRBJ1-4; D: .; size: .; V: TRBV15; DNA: TGTGCCACCAGCAGAGAGCGAGCAACTAATGAAAAACTGTTTTTT; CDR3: CATSRERATNEKLFF
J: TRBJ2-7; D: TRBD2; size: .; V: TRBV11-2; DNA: TGTGCCAGCAGCGCCCGACTAGCGGGAGGGCCCTACGAGCAGTACTTC; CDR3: CASSARLAGGPYEQYF
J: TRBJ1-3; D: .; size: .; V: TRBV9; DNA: TGTGCCAGCAGCGAGAGGGAGGCCAGCAATACGGCTGGAAACACCATATATTTT; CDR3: CASSEREASNTAGNTIYF
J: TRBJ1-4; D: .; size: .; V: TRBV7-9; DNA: TGTGCCAGCAGCTTAGGTGGGGGCGTCGATGAAAAACTGTTTTTT; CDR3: CASSLGGGVDEKLFF
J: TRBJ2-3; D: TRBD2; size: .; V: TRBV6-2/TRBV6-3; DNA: TGTGCCAGCAGCCTAGCGGGGGGGACAGATACGCAGTATTTT; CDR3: CASSLAGGTDTQYF
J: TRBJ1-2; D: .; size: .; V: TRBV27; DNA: TGTGCCAGCCTCCCCACAGGGAGAGCTAACTATGGCTACACCTTC; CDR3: CASLPTGRANYGYTF
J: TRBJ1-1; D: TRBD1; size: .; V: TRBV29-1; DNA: TGCAGCGCCGCGGACAGGGGGAACACTGAAGCTTTCTTT; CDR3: CSAADRGNTEAFF
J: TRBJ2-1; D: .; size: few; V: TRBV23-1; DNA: TGCGCCAGCAGTCATGTCGAGAACGGGATCTTCTACAATGAGCAGTTCTTC; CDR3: CASSHVENGIFYNEQFF
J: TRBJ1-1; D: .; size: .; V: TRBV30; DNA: TGTGCCTGGAGTGGACAGAACACTGAAGCTTTCTTT; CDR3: CAWSGQNTEAFF
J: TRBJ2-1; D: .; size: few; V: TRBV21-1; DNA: TGTGCCAGCAGCACCGGGACTTACAATGAGCAGTTCTTC; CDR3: CASSTGTYNEQFF
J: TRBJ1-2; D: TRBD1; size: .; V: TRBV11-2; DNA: TGTGCCAGCCAGTCAGGGGGCAACTATGGCTACACCTTC; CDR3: CASQSGGNYGYTF
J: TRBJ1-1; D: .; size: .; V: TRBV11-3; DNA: TGTGCCAGCAGCTCCCGGTGGAACACTGAAGCTTTCTTT; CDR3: CASSSRWNTEAFF
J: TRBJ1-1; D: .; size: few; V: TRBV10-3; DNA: TGTGCCATCAGTTACAGGGATGACGCTGAAGCTTTCTTT; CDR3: CAISYRDDAEAFF
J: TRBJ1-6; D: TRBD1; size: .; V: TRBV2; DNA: TGTGCCAGTTCAGACAGGGCCGGGACTCGGCCCCTCCACTTT; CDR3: CASSDRAGTRPLHF
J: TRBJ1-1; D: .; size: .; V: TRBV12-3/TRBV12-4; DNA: TGTGCCAGCAAGTTGGAGGCCAGGACTGAAGCTTTCTTT; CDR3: CASKLEARTEAFF
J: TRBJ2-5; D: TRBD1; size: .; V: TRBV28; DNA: TGTGCCAGCAGTTTTCGCCCATTGGGGACGGTACGAAAGGGACAGACCAGACAAGAGACCCAGTACTTC; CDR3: CASSFRPLGTVRKGQTRQETQYF
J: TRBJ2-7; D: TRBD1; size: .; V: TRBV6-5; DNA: TGTGCCAGCAGTTACGACAGGGACATGACCTACGAGCAGTACTTC; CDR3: CASSYDRDMTYEQYF
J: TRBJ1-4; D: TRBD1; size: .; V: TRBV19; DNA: TGTGCCAGTAGTATACAGGGACAGGGGAATGAAAAACTGTTTTTT; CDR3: CASSIQGQGNEKLFF
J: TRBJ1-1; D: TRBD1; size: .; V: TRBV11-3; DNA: TGTGCCAGCAGCTTTCAGGGGGCCACTGAAGCTTTCTTT; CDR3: CASSFQGATEAFF
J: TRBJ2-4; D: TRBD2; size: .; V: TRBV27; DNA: TGTGCCAGCAGTTTAACTAGCGGGAGTGGCAAAAACATTCAGTACTTC; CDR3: CASSLTSGSGKNIQYF
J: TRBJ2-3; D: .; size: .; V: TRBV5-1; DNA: TGCGCCAGCAGCTTGGGGGAGTGGACAGATACGCAGTATTTT; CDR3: CASSLGEWTDTQYF
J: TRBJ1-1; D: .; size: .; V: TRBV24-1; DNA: TGTGCCACCAGTGAGGGAAGGGGAAGGCACACTGAAGCTTTCTTT; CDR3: CATSEGRGRHTEAFF
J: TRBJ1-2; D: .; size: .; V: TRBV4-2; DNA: TGTGCCAGCAGCCAAGAAGGTGGGGCAGCTAACTATGGCTACACCTTC; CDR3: CASSQEGGAANYGYTF
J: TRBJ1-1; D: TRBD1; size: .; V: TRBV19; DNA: TGTGCCAGTAGTACGGGGACAGTCATGAACACTGAAGCTTTCTTT; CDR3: CASSTGTVMNTEAFF
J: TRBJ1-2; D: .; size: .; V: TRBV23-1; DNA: TGCGCCAGCAGTCAATCTTCCGGGAGGCAATTTCGGGGCTACACCTTC; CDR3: CASSQSSGRQFRGYTF